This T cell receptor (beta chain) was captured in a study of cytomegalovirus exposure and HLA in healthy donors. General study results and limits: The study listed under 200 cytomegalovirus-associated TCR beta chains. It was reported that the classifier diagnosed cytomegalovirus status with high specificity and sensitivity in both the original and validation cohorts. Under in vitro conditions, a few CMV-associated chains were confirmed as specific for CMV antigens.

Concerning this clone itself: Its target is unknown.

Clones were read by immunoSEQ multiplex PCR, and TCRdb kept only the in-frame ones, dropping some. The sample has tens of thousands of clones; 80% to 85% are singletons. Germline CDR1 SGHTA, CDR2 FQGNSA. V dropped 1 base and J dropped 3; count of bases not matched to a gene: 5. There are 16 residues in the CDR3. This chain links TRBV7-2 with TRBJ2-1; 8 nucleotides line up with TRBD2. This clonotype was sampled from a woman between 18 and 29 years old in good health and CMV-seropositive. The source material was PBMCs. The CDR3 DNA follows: TGTGCCAGCAGCTTAGATGCGGGGGGCAGCTACAATGAGCAGTTCTTC. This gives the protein CASSLDAGGSYNEQFF.